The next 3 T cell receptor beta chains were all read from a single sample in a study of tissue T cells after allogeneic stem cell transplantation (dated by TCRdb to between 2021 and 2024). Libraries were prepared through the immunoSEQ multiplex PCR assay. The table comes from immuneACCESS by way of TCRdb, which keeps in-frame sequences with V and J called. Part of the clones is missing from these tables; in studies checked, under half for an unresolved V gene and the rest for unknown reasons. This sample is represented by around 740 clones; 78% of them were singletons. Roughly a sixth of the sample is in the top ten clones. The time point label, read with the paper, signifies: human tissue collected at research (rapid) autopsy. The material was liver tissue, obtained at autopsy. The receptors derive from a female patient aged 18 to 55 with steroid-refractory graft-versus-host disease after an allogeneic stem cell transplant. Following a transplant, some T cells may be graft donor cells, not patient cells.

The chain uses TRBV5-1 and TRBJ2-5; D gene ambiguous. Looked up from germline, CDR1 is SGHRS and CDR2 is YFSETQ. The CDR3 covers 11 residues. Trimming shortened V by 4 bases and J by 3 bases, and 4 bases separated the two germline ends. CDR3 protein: CASSGEETQYF. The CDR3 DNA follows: TGCGCCAGCAGCGGAGAAGAGACCCAGTACTTC.

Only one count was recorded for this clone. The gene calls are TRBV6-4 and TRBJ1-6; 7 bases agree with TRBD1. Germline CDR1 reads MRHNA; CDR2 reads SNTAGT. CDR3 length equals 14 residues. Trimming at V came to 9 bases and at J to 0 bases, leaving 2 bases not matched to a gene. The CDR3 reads CARGQYSYNSPLHF. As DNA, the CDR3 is TGTGCCAGGGGACAGTACTCCTATAATTCACCCCTCCACTTT.

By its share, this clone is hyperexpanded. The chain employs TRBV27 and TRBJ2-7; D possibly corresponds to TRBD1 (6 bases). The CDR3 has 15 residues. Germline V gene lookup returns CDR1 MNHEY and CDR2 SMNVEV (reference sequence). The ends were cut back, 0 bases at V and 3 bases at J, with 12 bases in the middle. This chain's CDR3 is CASSLSIPRGYEQYF. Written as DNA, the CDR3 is TGTGCCAGCAGTTTATCGATCCCCAGGGGCTACGAGCAGTACTTC.